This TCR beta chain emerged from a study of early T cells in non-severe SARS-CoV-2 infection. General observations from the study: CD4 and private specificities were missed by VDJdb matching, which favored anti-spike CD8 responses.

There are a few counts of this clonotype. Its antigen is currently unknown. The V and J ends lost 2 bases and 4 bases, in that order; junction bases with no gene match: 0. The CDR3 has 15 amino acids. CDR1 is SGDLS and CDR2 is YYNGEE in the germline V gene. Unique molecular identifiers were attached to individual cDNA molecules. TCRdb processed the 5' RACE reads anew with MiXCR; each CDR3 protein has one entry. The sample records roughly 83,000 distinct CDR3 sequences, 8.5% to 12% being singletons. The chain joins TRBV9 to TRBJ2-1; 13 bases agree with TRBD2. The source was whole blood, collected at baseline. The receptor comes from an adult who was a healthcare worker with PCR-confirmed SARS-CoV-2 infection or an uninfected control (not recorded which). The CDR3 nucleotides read TGTGCCAGCAGCGTGGGACTAGCGGGATACAATGAGCAGTTCTTC. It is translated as CASSVGLAGYNEQFF. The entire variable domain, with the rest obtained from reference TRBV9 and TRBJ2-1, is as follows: DSGVTQTPKHLITATGQRVTLRCSPRSGDLSVYWYQQSLDQGLQFLIQYYNGEERAKGNILERFSAQQFPDLHSELNLSSLELGDSALYFCASSVGLAGYNEQFFGPGTRLTVL.